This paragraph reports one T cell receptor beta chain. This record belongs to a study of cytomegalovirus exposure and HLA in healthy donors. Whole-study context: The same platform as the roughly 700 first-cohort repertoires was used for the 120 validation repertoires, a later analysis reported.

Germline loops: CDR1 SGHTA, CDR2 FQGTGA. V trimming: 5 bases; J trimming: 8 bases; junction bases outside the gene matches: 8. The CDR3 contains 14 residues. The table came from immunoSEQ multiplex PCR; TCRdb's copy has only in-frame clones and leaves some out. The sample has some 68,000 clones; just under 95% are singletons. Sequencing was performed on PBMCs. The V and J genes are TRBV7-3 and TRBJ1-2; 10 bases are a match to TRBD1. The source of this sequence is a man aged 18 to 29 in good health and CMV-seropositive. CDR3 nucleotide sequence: TGTGCCAGCAGCGTGGGGACAGGGGCTGAGGGCTACACCTTC. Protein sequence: CASSVGTGAEGYTF. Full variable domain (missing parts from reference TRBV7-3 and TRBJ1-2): GAGVSQTPSNKVTEKGKYVELRCDPISGHTALYWYRQSLGQGPEFLIYFQGTGAADDSGLPNDRFFAVRPEGSVSTLKIQRTERGDSAVYLCASSVGTGAEGYTFGSGTRLTVV.